The rows below give T cell receptor beta chains drawn from one sample of a study of T cell responses to AZD1222 COVID-19 vaccine. Profiling relied on immunoSEQ multiplex PCR, and the TCRdb table lists in-frame clones only, not all of them. Of fewer than 150,000 clones in the sample, approximately 90% were seen once. The material sequenced was peripheral blood, taken on day 0 of AZD1222 vaccination. These receptors all stem from an adult in good health. CDR3s include the opening cysteine and the closing phenylalanine or tryptophan. D genes are given only for firm matches. A row's size may be missing; if present it is once, few, many or a size class.

size | J | D | V | CDR3 | DNA
- | TRBJ1-5 | TRBD1 | TRBV27 | CASSPGTGANQPQHF | TGTGCCAGCAGTCCCGGGACAGGGGCTAATCAGCCCCAGCATTTT
- | TRBJ2-7 | - | TRBV3-1/TRBV3-2 | CASSQDAASSYEQYF | TGTGCCAGCAGCCAAGATGCAGCAAGCTCCTACGAGCAGTACTTC
- | TRBJ2-5 | - | TRBV7-3 | CASSHGSQETQYF | TGTGCCAGCAGTCACGGGTCGCAAGAGACCCAGTACTTC
- | TRBJ1-2 | TRBD1 | TRBV2 | CASSGDRVGYTF | TGTGCCAGCAGTGGGGACAGGGTTGGCTACACCTTC
- | TRBJ1-5 | TRBD1 | TRBV6-1 | CASSEKARGQFNQPQHF | TGTGCCAGCAGTGAAAAGGCTAGGGGGCAGTTTAATCAGCCCCAGCATTTT
- | TRBJ1-1 | - | TRBV19 | CASMRRNTEAFF | TGTGCCAGTATGCGAAGGAACACTGAAGCTTTCTTT
once | TRBJ1-1 | TRBD1 | TRBV9 | CASSPPRDRDEAFF | TGTGCCAGCAGCCCACCCCGGGACAGGGACGAAGCTTTCTTT
- | TRBJ1-2 | - | TRBV5-6 | CASSLEGPTENYGYTF | TGTGCCAGCAGCTTGGAGGGCCCGACTGAAAACTATGGCTACACCTTC
once | TRBJ2-7 | - | TRBV13 | CASSLGGYYEQYF | TGTGCCAGCAGCTTAGGCGGGTACTACGAGCAGTACTTC
- | TRBJ2-4 | - | TRBV14 | CASSHRVAKNIQYF | TGTGCCAGCAGCCACAGGGTAGCCAAAAACATTCAGTACTTC
- | TRBJ1-3 | - | TRBV7-9 | CASSPWGISGNTIYF | TGTGCCAGCAGCCCCTGGGGGATCTCTGGAAACACCATATATTTT
few | TRBJ2-7 | TRBD1 | TRBV23-1 | CASSQSGTGGGYEQYF | TGCGCCAGCAGTCAATCGGGGACAGGGGGGGGTTACGAGCAGTACTTC
- | TRBJ2-7 | - | TRBV13 | CASSLSSYEQYF | TGTGCCAGCAGCTTATCCTCCTACGAGCAGTACTTC
- | TRBJ2-3 | - | TRBV18 | CASSPNHRTDTQYF | TGTGCCAGCTCACCTAACCACAGGACAGATACGCAGTATTTT
- | TRBJ1-3 | - | TRBV18 | CASSTWGPRNSGNTIYF | TGTGCCAGCTCAACATGGGGGCCCCGAAACTCTGGAAACACCATATATTTT
- | TRBJ1-3 | - | TRBV6-8 | CASSPQGGGNTIYF | TGTGCCAGCAGCCCCCAGGGCGGTGGAAACACCATATATTTT
- | TRBJ2-7 | - | TRBV27 | CASSSQGGGLSYEQYF | TGTGCCAGCAGTTCCCAAGGGGGGGGGCTCTCCTACGAGCAGTACTTC
- | TRBJ1-1 | TRBD1 | TRBV10-3 | CAIRTTGEGTEAFF | TGTGCCATCAGAACGACAGGGGAGGGAACTGAAGCTTTCTTT
- | TRBJ2-4 | - | TRBV28 | CASSPRLAKNIQYF | TGTGCCAGCAGTCCCCGGCTAGCCAAAAACATTCAGTACTTC
- | TRBJ1-6 | - | TRBV6-4 | CASREDTSYNSPLHF | TGTGCCAGCAGGGAGGACACTTCCTATAATTCACCCCTCCACTTT
- | TRBJ1-4 | - | TRBV7-6 | CASSFGQGSEKLFF | TGTGCCAGCAGCTTTGGCCAGGGATCCGAAAAACTGTTTTTT
- | TRBJ2-1 | - | TRBV18 | CASSGRNINEQFF | TGTGCCAGCTCGGGGAGAAACATCAATGAGCAGTTCTTC
- | TRBJ2-1 | TRBD2 | TRBV30 | CAWSVGTSSYNEQFF | TGTGCCTGGAGTGTTGGGACTAGCTCCTACAATGAGCAGTTCTTC
- | TRBJ2-2 | - | TRBV11-2 | CASSTQLGAGTVDGELFF | TGTGCCAGCAGCACCCAGCTGGGGGCGGGGACCGTCGACGGGGAGCTGTTTTTT